The next 5 T cell receptor beta chains were all read from a single sample in a study of neurological immune-mediated disorders. TCRdb reprocessed the 5' RACE reads with MiXCR, giving one entry per CDR3 protein. This table has tens of thousands of distinct CDR3 sequences, 4.5% to 7% appearing once. Sequencing was carried out using CD4+ T cells from blood. The receptors come from a woman under 30 with multiple sclerosis.

This clonotype was seen repeatedly, ten times or more. The chain combines TRBV20-1 with TRBJ2-1; no definite D call. The germline gives CDR1 DFQATT, CDR2 SNEGSKA (reference sequence). Trimming removed 6 bases at V and 8 bases at J, with 23 bases between. This CDR3 is 15 amino acids long. The CDR3 DNA reads as TGCAGTGCCCTGCAGAGTACTACCTCCTTCGATGAGCAGTTCTTC. Translated, it gives CSALQSTTSFDEQFF.

This clonotype has at least ten counts. The chain carries TRBV7-2 and TRBJ2-4; 9 nucleotides agree with TRBD1. V was pared by 2 bases and J by 0 bases, with 8 bases of the junction left unmatched. CDR1 and CDR2 (germline): SGHTA, FQGNSA. The CDR3 sequence is 18 residues long. The CDR3 region is CASSLFGQGRGAKNIQYF. DNA for the CDR3: TGTGCCAGCAGCTTATTTGGACAGGGGAGAGGAGCCAAAAACATTCAGTACTTC.

This clonotype was detected ten times or more. This chain connects TRBV20-1 to TRBJ2-2; D gene ambiguous. CDR1 is DFQATT, CDR2 SNEGSKA, per germline (reference sequence). The V end lost 0 bases, the J end lost 2 bases, and 16 bases lay between the germline ends. The CDR3 extends over 17 amino acids. CDR3 coding DNA: TGCAGTGCTAGAGATGCCCAGGTCGCCATCAACACCGGGGAGCTGTTTTTT. It is translated as CSARDAQVAINTGELFF.

In this sample, this clonotype turned up many times. The chain is built from TRBV7-2 and TRBJ2-7; no firm D call. The CDR3 contains 15 residues. In germline, CDR1 is SGHTA, CDR2 FQGNSA. The ends were cut back, 5 bases at V and 3 bases at J, with 17 bases in the middle. CDR3 loop: CASSPRSLQNYEQYF. Here the CDR3 DNA reads TGTGCCAGCAGCCCGCGCTCCCTTCAAAACTACGAGCAGTACTTC.

V and J are TRBV5-6 and TRBJ1-2, with TRBD1 as a possible D gene (6 bases). The V and J ends lost 1 base and 7 bases respectively, with 23 bases between them. The CDR3 loop spans 17 amino acids. Germline V lookup: CDR1 SGHDT, CDR2 YYEEEE. CDR3 region: CASSLWATGGAVSGYTF. The CDR3 bases are TGTGCCAGCAGCTTGTGGGCGACAGGTGGGGCTGTTAGTGGCTACACCTTC.